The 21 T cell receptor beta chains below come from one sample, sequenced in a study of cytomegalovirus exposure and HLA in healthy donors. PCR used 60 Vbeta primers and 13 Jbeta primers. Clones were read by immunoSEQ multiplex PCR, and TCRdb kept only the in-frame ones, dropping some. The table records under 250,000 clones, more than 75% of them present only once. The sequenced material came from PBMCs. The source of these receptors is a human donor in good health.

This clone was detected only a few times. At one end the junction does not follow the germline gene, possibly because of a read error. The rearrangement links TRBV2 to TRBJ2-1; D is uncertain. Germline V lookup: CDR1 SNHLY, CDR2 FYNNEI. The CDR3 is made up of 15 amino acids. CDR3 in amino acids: CASSERRSSNNEQFF. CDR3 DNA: TGTGCCAGCAGTGAAAGGCGGAGCTCCAACAATGAGCAGTTCTTC.

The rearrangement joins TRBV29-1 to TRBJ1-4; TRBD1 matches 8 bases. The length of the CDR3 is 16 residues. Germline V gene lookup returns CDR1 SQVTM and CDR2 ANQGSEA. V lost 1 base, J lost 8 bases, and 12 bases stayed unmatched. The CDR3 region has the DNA TGCAGCGTTGAAGTAAGGGATCTCAGGGGGCAGGAAAAACTGTTTTTT. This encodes CSVEVRDLRGQEKLFF.

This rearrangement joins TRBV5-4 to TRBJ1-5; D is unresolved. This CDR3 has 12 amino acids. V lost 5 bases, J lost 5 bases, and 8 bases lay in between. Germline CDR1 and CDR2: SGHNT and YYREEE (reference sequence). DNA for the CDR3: TGTGCCAGCAGTCTCCCCCATCAGCCCCAGCATTTT. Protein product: CASSLPHQPQHF.

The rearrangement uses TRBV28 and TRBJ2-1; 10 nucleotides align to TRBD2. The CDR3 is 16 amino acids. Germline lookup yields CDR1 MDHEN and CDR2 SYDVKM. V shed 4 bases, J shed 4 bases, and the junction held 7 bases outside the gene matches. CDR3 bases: TGTGCCAGCAGTTCCTCAGCGGGAGGGGGTTACAATGAGCAGTTCTTC. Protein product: CASSSSAGGGYNEQFF.

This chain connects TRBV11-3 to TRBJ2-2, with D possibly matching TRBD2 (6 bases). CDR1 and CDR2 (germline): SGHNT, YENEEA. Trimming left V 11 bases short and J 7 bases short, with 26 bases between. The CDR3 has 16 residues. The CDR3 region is CAPIGWLAPRGGELFF. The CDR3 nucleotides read TGTGCCCCCATCGGGTGGCTAGCGCCACGAGGCGGGGAGCTGTTTTTT.

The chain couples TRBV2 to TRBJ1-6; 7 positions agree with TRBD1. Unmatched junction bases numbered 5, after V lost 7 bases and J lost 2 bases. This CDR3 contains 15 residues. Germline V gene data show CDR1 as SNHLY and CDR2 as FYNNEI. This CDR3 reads CASTPGQAYNSPLHF. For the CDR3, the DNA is TGTGCCAGCACGCCTGGACAGGCCTATAATTCACCCCTCCACTTT.

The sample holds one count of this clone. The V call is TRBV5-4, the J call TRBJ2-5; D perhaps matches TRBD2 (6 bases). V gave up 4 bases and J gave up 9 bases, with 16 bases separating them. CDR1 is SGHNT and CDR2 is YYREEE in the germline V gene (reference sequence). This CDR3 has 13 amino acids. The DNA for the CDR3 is TGTGCCAGCAGCGGCCCGGGAGTAACGGCCCAGTACTTC. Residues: CASSGPGVTAQYF.

CDR3 amino acids: CAISDYVSPGQGALYEQYF. DNA for the CDR3: TGTGCCATCAGTGACTACGTTAGCCCGGGACAGGGGGCGCTTTACGAGCAGTACTTC. The rearrangement joins TRBV10-3 to TRBJ2-7; 12 bases are a match to TRBD1. The CDR3 has 19 amino acids. V was pared by 3 bases and J by 4 bases, with 16 bases of the junction left unmatched. In germline, CDR1 is ENHRY, CDR2 SYGVKD.

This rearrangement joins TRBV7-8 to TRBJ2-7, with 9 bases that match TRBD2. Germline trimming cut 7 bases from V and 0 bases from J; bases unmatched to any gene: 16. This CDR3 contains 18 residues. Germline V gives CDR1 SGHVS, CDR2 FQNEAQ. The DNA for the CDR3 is TGTGCCAGCACCCCGCGAAGTAGCGGGGGACAGACCTCCTACGAGCAGTACTTC. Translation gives CASTPRSSGGQTSYEQYF.

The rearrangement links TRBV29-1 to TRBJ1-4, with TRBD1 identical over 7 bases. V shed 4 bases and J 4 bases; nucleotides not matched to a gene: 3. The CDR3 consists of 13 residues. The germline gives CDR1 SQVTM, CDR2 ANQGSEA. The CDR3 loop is CSVVNRGNEKLFF. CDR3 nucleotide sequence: TGCAGCGTTGTGAACAGGGGTAATGAAAAACTGTTTTTT.

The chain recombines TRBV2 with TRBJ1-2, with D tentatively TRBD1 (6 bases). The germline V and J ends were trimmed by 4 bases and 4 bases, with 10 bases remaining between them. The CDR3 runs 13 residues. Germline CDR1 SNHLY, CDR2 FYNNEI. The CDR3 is CASSGGGSYGYTF. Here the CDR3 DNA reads TGTGCCAGCAGTGGGGGGGGCTCCTATGGCTACACCTTC.

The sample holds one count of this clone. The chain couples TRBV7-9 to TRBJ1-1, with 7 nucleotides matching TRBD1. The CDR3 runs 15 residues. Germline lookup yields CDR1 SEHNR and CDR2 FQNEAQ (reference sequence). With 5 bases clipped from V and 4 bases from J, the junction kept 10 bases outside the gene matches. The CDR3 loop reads CASSPHGQGGTEAFF. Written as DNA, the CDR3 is TGTGCCAGCAGCCCCCATGGGCAGGGGGGCACTGAAGCTTTCTTT.

The CDR3 region is CASSLTSTMSSYNEQFF. In DNA form, the CDR3 reads TGTGCCAGCAGCTTAACCTCTACTATGAGCTCCTACAATGAGCAGTTCTTC. V is TRBV7-3 and J is TRBJ2-1, with no clear D. CDR3 length: 17 amino acids. V gave up 0 bases and J gave up 0 bases, with 12 bases separating them. The V gene's germline CDR1 is SGHTA and CDR2 FQGTGA.

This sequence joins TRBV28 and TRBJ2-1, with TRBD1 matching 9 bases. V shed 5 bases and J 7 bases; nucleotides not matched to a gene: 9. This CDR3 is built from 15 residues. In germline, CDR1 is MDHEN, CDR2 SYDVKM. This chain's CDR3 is CASSPPGQGSNEQFF. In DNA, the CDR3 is TGTGCCAGCAGTCCACCGGGACAGGGAAGTAATGAGCAGTTCTTC.

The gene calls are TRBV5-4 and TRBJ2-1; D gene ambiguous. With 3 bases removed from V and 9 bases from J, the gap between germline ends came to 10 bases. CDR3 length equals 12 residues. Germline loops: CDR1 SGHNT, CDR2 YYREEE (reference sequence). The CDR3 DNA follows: TGTGCCAGCAGCTCCGACTCACCTGAGCAGTTCTTC. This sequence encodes CASSSDSPEQFF.

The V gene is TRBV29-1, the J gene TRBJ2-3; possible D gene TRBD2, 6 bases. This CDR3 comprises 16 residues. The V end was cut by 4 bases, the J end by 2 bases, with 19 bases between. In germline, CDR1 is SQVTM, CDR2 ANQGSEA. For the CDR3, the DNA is TGCAGCGTTGTAGGGGCTCCGGCGGGACTCACAGATACGCAGTATTTT. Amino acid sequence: CSVVGAPAGLTDTQYF.

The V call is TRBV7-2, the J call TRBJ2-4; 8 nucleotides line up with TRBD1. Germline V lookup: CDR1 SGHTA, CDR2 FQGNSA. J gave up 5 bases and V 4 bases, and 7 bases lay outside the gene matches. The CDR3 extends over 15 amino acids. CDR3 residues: CASSSQTGEENIQYF. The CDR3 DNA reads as TGTGCCAGCAGCTCACAGACAGGGGAAGAAAACATTCAGTACTTC.

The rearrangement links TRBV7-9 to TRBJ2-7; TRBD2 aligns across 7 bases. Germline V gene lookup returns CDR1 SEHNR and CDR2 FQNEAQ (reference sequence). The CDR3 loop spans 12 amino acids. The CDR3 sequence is CSAGVRDHEQYF. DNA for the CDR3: TGTTCCGCGGGGGTTAGGGACCACGAGCAGTACTTC.

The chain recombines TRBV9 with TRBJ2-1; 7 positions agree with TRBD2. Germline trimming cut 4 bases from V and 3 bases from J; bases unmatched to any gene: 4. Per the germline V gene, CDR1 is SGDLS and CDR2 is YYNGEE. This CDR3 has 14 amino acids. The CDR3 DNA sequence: TGTGCCAGCAGCTCTCGGGGGGACTACAATGAGCAGTTCTTC. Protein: CASSSRGDYNEQFF.

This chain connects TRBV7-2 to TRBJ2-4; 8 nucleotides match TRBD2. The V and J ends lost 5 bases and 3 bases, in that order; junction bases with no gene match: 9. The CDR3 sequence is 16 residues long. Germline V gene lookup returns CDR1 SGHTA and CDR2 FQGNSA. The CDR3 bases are TGTGCCAGCAGCGCCACGGGAGGGGGACTCAAAAACATTCAGTACTTC. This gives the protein CASSATGGGLKNIQYF.

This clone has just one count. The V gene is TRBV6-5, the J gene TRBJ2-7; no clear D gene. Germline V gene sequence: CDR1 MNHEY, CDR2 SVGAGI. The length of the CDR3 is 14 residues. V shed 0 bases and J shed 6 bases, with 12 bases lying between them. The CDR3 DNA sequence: TGTGCCAGCAGTTACTCGCCCGGGTTGGGCGAGCAGTACTTC. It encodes CASSYSPGLGEQYF.